The sequence of this TCR beta chain was determined in a study of shared clonotypes between healthy human individuals. Study details: Per-donor plates numbered three CD4 naive, three CD4 memory, two CD8 naive and one CD8 memory. Regarding the study as a whole: Several donors held about 4.6% of naive CD4 clonotypes in common. Estimated clonotype richness was generally higher in naive than memory subsets.

The junction had 5 bases not matched to a gene; V was cut back by 5 bases and J by 6 bases. The CDR3 covers 14 residues. Germline CDR1 MNHEY, CDR2 SVGAGI. The genomic DNA of each subset was split evenly across several immunoSEQ plates. TCRdb's copy holds only in-frame clones and misses some; the assay was immunoSEQ multiplex PCR. The sample includes nearly 2 million clones, about 95% of them seen just once. Terminally differentiated effector memory CD45RA+ cells were left out of the naive CD8 fraction, which was CD45RO-negative and positively selected for CCR7. In the case of this clone: Antigen unknown.

The sequence was collected from a man aged 18 to 35 in good health. Material for sequencing was naive CD8+ T cells sorted from blood. This chain links TRBV6-5 with TRBJ2-1; 9 bases are a match to TRBD1. DNA of the CDR3: TGTGCCAGCAGTCCGGGACAGGGTGTCAATGAGCAGTTCTTC. Translation gives CASSPGQGVNEQFF.